The following is a T cell receptor beta chain sequence with its context. Its antigen is currently unknown. This sample is drawn from a study of long-term antiretroviral therapy in people with HIV. The run of the v3.0 immunoSEQ assay was at survey level. Data came from immunoSEQ multiplex PCR; TCRdb stores just in-frame clones and leaves some out. The top ten clones hold about 8% of a sample with 25,000 to 35,000 clones, roughly 96% of them seen once. The CDR3 spans 15 residues. Looked up from germline, CDR1 is SGHTA and CDR2 is FQGNSA. V shed 0 bases and J shed 10 bases, with 18 bases lying between them. Study-wide points: Clonal populations expanded prior to ART predominated within the repertoire at all time points.

This material consisted of unsorted PBMCs, taken 5.3 years after starting antiretroviral therapy. The sequence came from a man aged 25-40 years with HIV. The chain combines TRBV7-2 with TRBJ1-1; the D is unclear. The CDR3 nucleotides read TGTGCCAGCAGCTTAGCGGTGGAGCAAGTCCGAGGAGCTTTCTTT. Translation: CASSLAVEQVRGAFF.